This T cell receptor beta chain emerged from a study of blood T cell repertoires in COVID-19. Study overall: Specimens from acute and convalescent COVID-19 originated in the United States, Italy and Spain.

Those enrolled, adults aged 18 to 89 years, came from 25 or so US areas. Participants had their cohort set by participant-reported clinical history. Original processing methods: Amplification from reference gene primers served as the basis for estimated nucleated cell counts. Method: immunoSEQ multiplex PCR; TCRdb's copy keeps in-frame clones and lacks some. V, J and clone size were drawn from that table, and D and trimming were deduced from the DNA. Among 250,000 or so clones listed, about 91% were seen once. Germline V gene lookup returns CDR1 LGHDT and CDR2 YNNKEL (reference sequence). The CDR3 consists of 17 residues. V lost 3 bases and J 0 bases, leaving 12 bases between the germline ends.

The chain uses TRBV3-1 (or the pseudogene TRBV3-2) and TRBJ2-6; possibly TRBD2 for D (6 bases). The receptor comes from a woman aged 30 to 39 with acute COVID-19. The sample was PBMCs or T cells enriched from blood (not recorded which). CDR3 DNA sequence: TGTGCCAGCAGCCAGGGGACTTCCAGCTCTGGGGCCAACGTCCTGACTTTC. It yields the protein CASSQGTSSSGANVLTF.